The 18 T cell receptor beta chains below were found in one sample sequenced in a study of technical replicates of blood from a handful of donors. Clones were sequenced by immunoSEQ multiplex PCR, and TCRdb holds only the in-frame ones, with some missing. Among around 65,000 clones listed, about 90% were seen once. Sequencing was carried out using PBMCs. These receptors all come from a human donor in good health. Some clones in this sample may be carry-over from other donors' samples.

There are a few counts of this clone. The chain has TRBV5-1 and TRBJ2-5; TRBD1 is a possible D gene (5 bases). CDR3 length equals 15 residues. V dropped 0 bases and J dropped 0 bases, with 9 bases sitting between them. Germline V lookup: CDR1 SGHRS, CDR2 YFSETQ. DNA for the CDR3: TGCGCCAGCAGCTTGGGGCAGGGTAACCAAGAGACCCAGTACTTC. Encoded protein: CASSLGQGNQETQYF.

CDR3 sequence: CASSDRPFSGNTIYF. The CDR3 DNA sequence: TGTGCCAGTAGCGACAGGCCCTTCTCTGGAAACACCATATATTTT. The chain combines TRBV19 with TRBJ1-3, with TRBD1 as a possible D gene (6 bases). V lost 6 bases to trimming and J lost 0 bases, with 12 bases between them. The CDR3 covers 15 residues. Germline V gives CDR1 LNHDA, CDR2 SQIVND (reference sequence).

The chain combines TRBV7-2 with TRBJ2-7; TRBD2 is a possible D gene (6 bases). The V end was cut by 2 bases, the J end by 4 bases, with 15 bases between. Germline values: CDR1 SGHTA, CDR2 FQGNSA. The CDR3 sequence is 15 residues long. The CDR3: CASSLSSGDFYEQYF. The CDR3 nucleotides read TGTGCCAGCAGCTTATCTTCGGGAGACTTTTACGAGCAGTACTTC.

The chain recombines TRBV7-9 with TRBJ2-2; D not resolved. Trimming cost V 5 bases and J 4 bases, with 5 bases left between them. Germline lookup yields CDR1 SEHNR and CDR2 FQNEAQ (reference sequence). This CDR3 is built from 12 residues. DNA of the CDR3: TGTGCCAGCAGCCCCGTCACCGGGGAGCTGTTTTTT. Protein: CASSPVTGELFF.

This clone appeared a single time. The CDR3 coding sequence is TGTGCCAGCAGTTTAGTTACTAGCACAGATACGCAGTATTTT. The encoded protein is CASSLVTSTDTQYF. J is TRBJ2-3 and V is TRBV27; D call uncertain. The CDR3 has 14 residues. The V and J ends lost 2 bases and 0 bases respectively, with 6 bases between them. CDR1 and CDR2 (germline): MNHEY, SMNVEV (reference sequence).

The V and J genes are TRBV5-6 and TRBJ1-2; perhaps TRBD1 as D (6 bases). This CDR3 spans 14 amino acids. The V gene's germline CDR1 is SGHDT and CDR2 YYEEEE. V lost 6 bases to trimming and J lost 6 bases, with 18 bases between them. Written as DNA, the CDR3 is TGTGCCAGCATTACCTTAGGGGGGGCCGATGGCTACACCTTC. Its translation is CASITLGGADGYTF.

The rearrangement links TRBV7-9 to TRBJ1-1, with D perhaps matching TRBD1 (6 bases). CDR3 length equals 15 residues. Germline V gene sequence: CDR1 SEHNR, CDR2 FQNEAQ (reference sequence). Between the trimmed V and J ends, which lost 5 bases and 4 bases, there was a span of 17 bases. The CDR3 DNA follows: TGTGCCAGCAGCACGAGGTCAGGGGTTGGCACTGAAGCTTTCTTT. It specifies CASSTRSGVGTEAFF.

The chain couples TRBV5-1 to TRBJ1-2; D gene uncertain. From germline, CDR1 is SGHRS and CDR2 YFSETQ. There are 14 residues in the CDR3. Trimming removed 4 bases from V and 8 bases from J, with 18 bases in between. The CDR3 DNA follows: TGCGCCAGCAGCCCGACCCGGCCCGGGGAGGGCTACACCTTC. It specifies CASSPTRPGEGYTF.

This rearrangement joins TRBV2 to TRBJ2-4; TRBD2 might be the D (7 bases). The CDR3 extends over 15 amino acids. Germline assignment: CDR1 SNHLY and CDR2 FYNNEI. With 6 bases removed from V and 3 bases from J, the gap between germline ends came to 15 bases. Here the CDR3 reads CASREGEGGKNIQYF. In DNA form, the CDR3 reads TGTGCCAGCAGGGAGGGGGAGGGAGGCAAAAACATTCAGTACTTC.

The CDR3 loop reads CASRGSFGNTIYF. The CDR3 nucleotides read TGTGCCAGCAGGGGCAGCTTCGGAAACACCATATATTTT. This sequence joins TRBV2 and TRBJ1-3; the D is unclear. This CDR3 is built from 13 residues. Trimming removed 6 bases at V and 4 bases at J, with 10 bases between. Germline V lookup: CDR1 SNHLY, CDR2 FYNNEI.

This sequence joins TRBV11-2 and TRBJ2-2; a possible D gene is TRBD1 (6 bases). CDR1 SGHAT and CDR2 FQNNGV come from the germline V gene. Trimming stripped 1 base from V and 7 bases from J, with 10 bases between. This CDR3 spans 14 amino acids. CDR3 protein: CASSLVGGVGELFF. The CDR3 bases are TGTGCCAGCAGCTTAGTAGGGGGAGTCGGGGAGCTGTTTTTT. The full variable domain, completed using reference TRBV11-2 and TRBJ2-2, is EAGVAQSPRYKIIEKRQSVAFWCNPISGHATLYWYQQILGQGPKLLIQFQNNGVVDDSQLPKDRFSAERLKGVDSTLKIQPAKLEDSAVYLCASSLVGGVGELFFGEGSRLTVL.

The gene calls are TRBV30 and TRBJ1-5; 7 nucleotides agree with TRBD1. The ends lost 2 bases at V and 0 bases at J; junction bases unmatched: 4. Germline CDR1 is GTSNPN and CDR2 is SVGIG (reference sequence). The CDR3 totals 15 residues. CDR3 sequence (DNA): TGTGCCTGGAGTCCTGGACAGGCTAGCAATCAGCCCCAGCATTTT. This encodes CAWSPGQASNQPQHF. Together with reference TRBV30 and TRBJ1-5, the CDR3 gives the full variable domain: SQTIHQWPATLVQPVGSPLSLECTVEGTSNPNLYWYRQAAGRGLQLLFYSVGIGQISSEVPQNLSASRPQDRQFILSSKKLLLSDSGFYLCAWSPGQASNQPQHFGDGTRLSIL.

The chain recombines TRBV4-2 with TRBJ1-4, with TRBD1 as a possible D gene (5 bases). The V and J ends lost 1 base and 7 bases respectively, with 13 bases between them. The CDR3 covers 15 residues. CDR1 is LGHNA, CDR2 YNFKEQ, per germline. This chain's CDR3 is CASSQGAGKAEKLFF. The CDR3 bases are TGTGCCAGCAGCCAAGGGGCAGGGAAAGCTGAAAAACTGTTTTTT.

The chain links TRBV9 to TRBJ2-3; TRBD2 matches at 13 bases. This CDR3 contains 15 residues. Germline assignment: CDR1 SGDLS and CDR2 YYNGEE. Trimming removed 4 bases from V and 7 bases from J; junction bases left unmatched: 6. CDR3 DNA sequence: TGTGCCAGCAGCCCCCGGACTAGCGGGAGTAATACGCAGTATTTT. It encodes CASSPRTSGSNTQYF.

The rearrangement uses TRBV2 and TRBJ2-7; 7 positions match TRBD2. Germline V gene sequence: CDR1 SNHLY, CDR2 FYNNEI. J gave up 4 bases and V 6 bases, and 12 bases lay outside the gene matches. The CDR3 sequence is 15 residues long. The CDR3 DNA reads TGTGCCAGCAGGCAGACTAGCACCTTCCCTTACGAGCAGTACTTC. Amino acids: CASRQTSTFPYEQYF.

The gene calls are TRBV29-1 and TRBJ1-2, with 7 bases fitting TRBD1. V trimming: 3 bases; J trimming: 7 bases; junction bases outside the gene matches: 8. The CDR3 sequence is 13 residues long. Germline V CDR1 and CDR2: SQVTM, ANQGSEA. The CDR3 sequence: CSVDPGTVGGYTF. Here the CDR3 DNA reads TGCAGCGTTGATCCGGGGACAGTCGGTGGCTACACCTTC. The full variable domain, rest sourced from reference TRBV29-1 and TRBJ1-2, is SAVISQKPSRDICQRGTSLTIQCQVDSQVTMMFWYRQQPGQSLTLIATANQGSEATYESGFVIDKFPISRPNLTFSTLTVSNMSPEDSSIYLCSVDPGTVGGYTFGSGTRLTVV.

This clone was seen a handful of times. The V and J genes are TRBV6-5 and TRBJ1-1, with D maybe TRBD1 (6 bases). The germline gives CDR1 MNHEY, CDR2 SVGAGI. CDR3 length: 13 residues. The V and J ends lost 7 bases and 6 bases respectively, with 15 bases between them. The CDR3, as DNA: TGTGCCAGCATCCAGGGGTTAGGAGCTGAAGCTTTCTTT. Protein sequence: CASIQGLGAEAFF.

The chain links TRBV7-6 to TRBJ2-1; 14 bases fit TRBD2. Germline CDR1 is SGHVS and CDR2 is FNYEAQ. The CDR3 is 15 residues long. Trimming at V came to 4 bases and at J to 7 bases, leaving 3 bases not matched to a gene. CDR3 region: CASSSTSGRANEQFF. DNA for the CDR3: TGTGCCAGCAGCTCGACTAGCGGGAGGGCAAATGAGCAGTTCTTC.